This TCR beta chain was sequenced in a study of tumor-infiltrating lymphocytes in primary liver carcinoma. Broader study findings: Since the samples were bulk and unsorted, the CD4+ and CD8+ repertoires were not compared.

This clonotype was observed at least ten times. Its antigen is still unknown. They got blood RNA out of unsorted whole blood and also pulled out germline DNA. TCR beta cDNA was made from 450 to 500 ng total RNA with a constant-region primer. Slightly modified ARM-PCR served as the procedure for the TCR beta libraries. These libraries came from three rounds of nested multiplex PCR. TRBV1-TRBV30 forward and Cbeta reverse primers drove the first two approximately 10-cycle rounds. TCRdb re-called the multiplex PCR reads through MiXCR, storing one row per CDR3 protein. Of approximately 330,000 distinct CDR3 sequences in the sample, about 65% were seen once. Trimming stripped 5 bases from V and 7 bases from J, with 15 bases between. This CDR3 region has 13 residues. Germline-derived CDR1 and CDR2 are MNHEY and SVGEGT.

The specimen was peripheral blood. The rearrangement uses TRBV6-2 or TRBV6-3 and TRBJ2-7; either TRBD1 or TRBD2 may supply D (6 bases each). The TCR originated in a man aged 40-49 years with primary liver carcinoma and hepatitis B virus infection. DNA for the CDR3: TGTGCCAGCAGTGATACACGAGGGGGGGAGCAGTACTTC. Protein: CASSDTRGGEQYF.